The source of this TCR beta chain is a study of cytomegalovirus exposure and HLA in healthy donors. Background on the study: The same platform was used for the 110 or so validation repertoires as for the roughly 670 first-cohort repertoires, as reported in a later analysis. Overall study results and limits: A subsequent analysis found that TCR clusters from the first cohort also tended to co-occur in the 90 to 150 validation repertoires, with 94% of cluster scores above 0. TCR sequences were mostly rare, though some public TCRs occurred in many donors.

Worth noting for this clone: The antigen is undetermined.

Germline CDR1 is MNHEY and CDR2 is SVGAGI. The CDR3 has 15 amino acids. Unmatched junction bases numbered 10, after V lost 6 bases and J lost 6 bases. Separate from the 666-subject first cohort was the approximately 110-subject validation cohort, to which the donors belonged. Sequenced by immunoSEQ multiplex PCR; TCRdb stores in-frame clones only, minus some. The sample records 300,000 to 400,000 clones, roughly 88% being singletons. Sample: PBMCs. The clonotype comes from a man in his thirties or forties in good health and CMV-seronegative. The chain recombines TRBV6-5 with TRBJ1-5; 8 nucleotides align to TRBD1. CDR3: CASSPGTGGRQPQHF. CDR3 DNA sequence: TGTGCCAGCAGCCCCGGGACAGGTGGTCGTCAGCCCCAGCATTTT.